The 9 T cell receptor beta chains reported below all come from one sample, sequenced in a study of control samples from healthy donors and cancer patients (dated by TCRdb to 2018 to 2021). Receptor libraries were prepared by the immunoSEQ multiplex PCR assay. Here the immuneACCESS table is served through TCRdb, limited to in-frame sequences with V and J called. Missing clones are a known gap in these copies; in checked studies unresolved V genes cover under half, and the rest lacks a known reason. This sample comprises about 75,000 clones, 90% to 95% of them detected only once. 6.2% of the sample is held by the ten biggest clonotypes. The source material was blood. All receptors come from a woman aged 35 to 49 in good health.

This clone was counted once. J is TRBJ2-7 and V is TRBV18; the match to TRBD2 covers 7 bases. With V trimmed by 3 bases and J by 5 bases, 7 bases remained unmatched. Per the germline V gene, CDR1 is KGHSH and CDR2 is LQKENI. This CDR3 is built from 14 residues. DNA of the CDR3: TGTGCCAGCTCACCCACTAGCGTCCTCGACGAGCAGTACTTC. It is translated as CASSPTSVLDEQYF.

The CDR3 nucleotides read TGTGCCTGGACCCTAGGGGCATCTGATGGCTACACCTTC. It is translated as CAWTLGASDGYTF. The chain recombines TRBV30 with TRBJ1-2, with a possible D match to TRBD1 (5 bases). The V gene lost 4 bases and the J gene lost 6 bases, with 15 bases spanning the gap. This CDR3 region has 13 residues. CDR1 and CDR2 (germline): GTSNPN, SVGIG (reference sequence).

This chain connects TRBV10-3 to TRBJ2-2; no definite D call. The germline gives CDR1 ENHRY, CDR2 SYGVKD. The CDR3 has 14 amino acids. The V and J ends lost 0 bases and 5 bases respectively, with 7 bases between them. The CDR3 DNA is TGTGCCATCAGTGAGTCGGCGGTGACCGGGGAGCTGTTTTTT. It encodes CAISESAVTGELFF.

This clone was counted between two and nine times. V and J are TRBV18 and TRBJ1-1; D unresolved. The CDR3 is 13 residues long. V gave up 3 bases and J gave up 3 bases, with 8 bases separating them. Germline values: CDR1 KGHSH, CDR2 LQKENI. CDR3 in amino acids: CASSPSGDTEAFF. The CDR3 DNA reads as TGTGCCAGCTCACCCAGTGGGGACACTGAAGCTTTCTTT.

The chain has TRBV24-1 and TRBJ2-1; the match to TRBD2 covers 10 bases. CDR3 length: 15 amino acids. The germline gives CDR1 KGHDR, CDR2 SFDVKD. The junction had 0 bases not matched to a gene; V was cut back by 3 bases and J by 2 bases. CDR3 loop: CATSDSGRAYNEQFF. The CDR3 bases are TGTGCCACCAGTGATAGCGGGAGGGCCTACAATGAGCAGTTCTTC.

This chain links TRBV10-2 with TRBJ1-5, with 10 bases aligning to TRBD1. Germline V CDR1 and CDR2: WSHSY, SAAADI. The V and J ends lost 3 bases and 5 bases, in that order; junction bases with no gene match: 7. CDR3 size: 16 residues. As DNA, the CDR3 is TGCGCCAGCAGTGACATTGGGACAGGGGAAGATCAGCCCCAGCATTTT. Amino acids: CASSDIGTGEDQPQHF.

The V and J genes are TRBV18 and TRBJ2-3, with 9 positions matching TRBD1. The CDR3 spans 13 residues. Germline lookup yields CDR1 KGHSH and CDR2 LQKENI. The trim removed 4 bases at V and 6 bases at J, leaving 2 bases unmatched. The CDR3 sequence is CASSRTGGDTQYF. Here the CDR3 DNA reads TGTGCCAGCTCACGAACAGGGGGCGATACGCAGTATTTT.

J is TRBJ2-1 and V is TRBV30; D is unresolved. Trimming removed 4 bases from V and 5 bases from J, with 12 bases in between. Per the germline V gene, CDR1 is GTSNPN and CDR2 is SVGIG (reference sequence). The CDR3 consists of 13 residues. CDR3 region: CAWMSIADNEQFF. The DNA for the CDR3 is TGTGCCTGGATGTCCATAGCCGACAATGAGCAGTTCTTC.

This clone has a handful of counts. The chain carries TRBV5-1 and TRBJ2-7; 8 bases align to TRBD1. V trimming: 1 base; J trimming: 5 bases; junction bases outside the gene matches: 14. The CDR3 runs 17 residues. CDR1 SGHRS and CDR2 YFSETQ come from the germline V gene. As DNA, the CDR3 is TGCGCCAGCAGCTTGTTTGAATCAGGACAGGGAAAGAACGAGCAGTACTTC. Protein product: CASSLFESGQGKNEQYF.